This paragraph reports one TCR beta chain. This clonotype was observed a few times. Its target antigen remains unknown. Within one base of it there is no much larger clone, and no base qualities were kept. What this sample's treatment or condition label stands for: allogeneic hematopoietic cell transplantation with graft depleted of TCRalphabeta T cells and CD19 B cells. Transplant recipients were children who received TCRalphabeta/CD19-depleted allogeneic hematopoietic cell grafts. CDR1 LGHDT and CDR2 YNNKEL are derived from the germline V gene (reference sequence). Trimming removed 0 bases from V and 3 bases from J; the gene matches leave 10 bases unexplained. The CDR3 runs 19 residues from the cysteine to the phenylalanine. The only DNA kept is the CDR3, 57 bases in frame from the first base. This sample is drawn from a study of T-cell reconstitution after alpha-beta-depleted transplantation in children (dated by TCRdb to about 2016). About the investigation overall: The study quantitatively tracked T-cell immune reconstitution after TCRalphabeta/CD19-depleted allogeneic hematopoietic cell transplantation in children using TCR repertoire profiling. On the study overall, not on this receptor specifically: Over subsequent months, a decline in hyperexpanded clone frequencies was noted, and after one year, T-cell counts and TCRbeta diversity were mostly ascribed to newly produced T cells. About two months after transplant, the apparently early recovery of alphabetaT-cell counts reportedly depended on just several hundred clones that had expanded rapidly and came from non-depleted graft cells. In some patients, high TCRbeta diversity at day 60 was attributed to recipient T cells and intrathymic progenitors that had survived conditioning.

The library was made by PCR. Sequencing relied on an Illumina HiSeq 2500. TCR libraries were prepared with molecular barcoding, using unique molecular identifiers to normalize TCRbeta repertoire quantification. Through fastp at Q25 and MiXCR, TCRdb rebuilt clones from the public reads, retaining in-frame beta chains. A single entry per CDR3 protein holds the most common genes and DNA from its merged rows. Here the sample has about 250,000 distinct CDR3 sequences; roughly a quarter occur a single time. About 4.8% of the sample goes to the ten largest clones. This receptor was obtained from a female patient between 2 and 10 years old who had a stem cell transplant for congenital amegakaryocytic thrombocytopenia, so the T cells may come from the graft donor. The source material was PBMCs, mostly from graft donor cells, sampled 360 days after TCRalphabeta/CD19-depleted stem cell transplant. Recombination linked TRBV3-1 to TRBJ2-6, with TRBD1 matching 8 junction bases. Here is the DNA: TGTGCCAGCAGCCAAGAAGGAAGACAGGGGAGGCGTGGGGCCAACGTCCTGACTTTC. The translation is CASSQEGRQGRRGANVLTF.